This TCR beta chain stems from a study of PD-1 blockade in mismatch repair-deficient tumors. The table came from immunoSEQ multiplex PCR; TCRdb's copy has only in-frame clones and leaves some out. The data show some 130,000 clones, with around nine tenths seen just once and 10% to 15% held by the top ten. In regard to this clone: The antigen is not known.

Findings and caveats of the study: Tumor-resident clones, often absent from pretreatment blood, expanded after pembrolizumab and then contracted.

This sequence originates from an adult with mismatch repair-deficient cancer. Sequencing used peripheral blood, obtained almost 74 weeks after starting pembrolizumab.

CDR3 bases: TGTGCCAGCAGCGGCCGGACTAGCGGGAGGGTAATCCAAGAGACCCAGTACTTC. It is translated as CASSGRTSGRVIQETQYF. This sequence joins TRBV13 and TRBJ2-5; TRBD2 matches at 15 bases. CDR3 length: 18 residues. Looked up from germline, CDR1 is PRHDT and CDR2 is FYEKMQ (reference sequence). V trimming: 5 bases; J trimming: 1 base; junction bases outside the gene matches: 8.